Sequencing of this TCR beta chain was carried out in a study of blood T cell repertoires in COVID-19. Trimming pared 4 bases from V and 0 bases from J, leaving 10 bases between. In germline, CDR1 is LGHDT, CDR2 YNNKEL (reference sequence). The CDR3 has 14 residues. Authors' methods: Reference gene primer amplification in the assay estimated nucleated cell counts. Only in-frame clones appear in the TCRdb table, and some are missing; sequencing was by immunoSEQ multiplex PCR. Clone size and the V and J calls come from that table; the DNA yielded D and trimming. The sample has 350,000 to 450,000 clones, around 89% seen once.

The gene calls are TRBV3-1 (or the pseudogene TRBV3-2) and TRBJ2-7; D not certain. The sequence came from a woman aged 35 to 49 with COVID-19, enrolled during active disease. Specimen: peripheral blood. The DNA of the CDR3 is TGTGCCAGCAGCCCCTATCGTAGCTCCTACGAGCAGTACTTC. This gives the protein CASSPYRSSYEQYF.